This TCR beta chain originates from a study of blood T cells in healthy people across ages. Across the study: The template switching approach captured approximately one barcoded beta molecule for every two T cells.

CDR3 length: 15 residues. With V trimmed by 1 base and J by 6 bases, 5 bases remained unmatched. In germline, CDR1 is SGHDT, CDR2 YYEEEE. Points on this clonotype: What it binds is not known.

The use of a sample-barcoded 5' primer and a J-beta primer mix characterized a second PCR of about 7 to 12 cycles. From the 5' RACE reads, TCRdb called clonotypes with MiXCR, one entry per CDR3 protein. The sample yields about 670,000 distinct CDR3 sequences, roughly two fifths seen once. Study findings and constraints: The long-lived group displayed more naive CD4+ cells, plus higher diversity, than the aged donors did.

Sequencing was done on a sample of blood. This chain joins TRBV5-6 and TRBJ2-7; 12 nucleotides align to TRBD1. The TCR was taken from a man of 80 years or more in good health. CDR3: CASSLFWDRGLEQYF. In DNA, the CDR3 is TGTGCCAGCAGCTTGTTTTGGGACAGGGGGCTCGAGCAGTACTTC.